The 26 T cell receptor beta chains below all came from one sample that was sequenced in a study of identical twins. TCRdb reprocessed the 5' RACE reads with MiXCR, giving one entry per CDR3 protein. The sample has 500,000 to 650,000 distinct CDR3 sequences; under 8.5% are singletons. The sample also formed part of further work on yellow fever vaccine responses in identical twins.

The sequencing input was PBMCs. These receptors were obtained from a young woman in good health.

In this sample, this clonotype turned up a few times. This chain connects TRBV10-2 to TRBJ2-3; D unresolved. This CDR3 contains 13 residues. V was pared by 8 bases and J by 4 bases, with 13 bases between. Germline CDR1 WSHSY, CDR2 SAAADI. DNA of the CDR3: TGCGCCAGCGGCCGCGGACGTTCAGATACGCAGTATTTT. Amino acids: CASGRGRSDTQYF.

The table lists this clonotype with many counts. The chain links TRBV10-3 to TRBJ2-7; 9 nucleotides align to TRBD2. The germline gives CDR1 ENHRY, CDR2 SYGVKD. The CDR3 sequence is 14 residues long. V trimming: 3 bases; J trimming: 6 bases; junction bases outside the gene matches: 6. CDR3 sequence reads: CAISDSGRIGEQYF. CDR3 sequence (DNA): TGTGCCATCAGTGATAGCGGGAGAATAGGCGAGCAGTACTTC.

The chain recombines TRBV9 with TRBJ2-1; TRBD2 matches 7 bases. The CDR3 extends over 16 amino acids. Germline V gene lookup returns CDR1 SGDLS and CDR2 YYNGEE. Trimming took 0 bases from V and 4 from J; bases not matched to a gene: 7. Here the CDR3 reads CASSVDGLVSYNEQFF. The CDR3 DNA reads TGTGCCAGCAGCGTAGACGGACTAGTCTCTTACAATGAGCAGTTCTTC.

This CDR3 reads CASSQTDRDDYGYTF. The CDR3 nucleotides read TGCGCCAGCAGCCAAACGGACAGGGATGACTATGGCTACACCTTC. The chain employs TRBV4-1 and TRBJ1-2, with 8 bases lining up with TRBD1. CDR1 and CDR2 from the germline V gene are MGHRA and YSYEKL. The CDR3 totals 15 residues. Trimming removed 2 bases from V and 3 bases from J; junction bases left unmatched: 5.

The gene calls are TRBV28 and TRBJ2-7, with TRBD2 matching 7 bases. J lost 4 bases, V lost 3 bases, and 3 bases had no gene match. The CDR3 sequence is 13 residues long. CDR1 MDHEN and CDR2 SYDVKM come from the germline V gene. The CDR3: CASSLSGKYEQYF. CDR3 in DNA: TGTGCCAGCAGTTTGAGCGGGAAGTACGAGCAGTACTTC. Full variable domain (missing parts from reference TRBV28 and TRBJ2-7): DVKVTQSSRYLVKRTGEKVFLECVQDMDHENMFWYRQDPGLGLRLIYFSYDVKMKEKGDIPEGYSVSREKKERFSLILESASTNQTSMYLCASSLSGKYEQYFGPGTRLTVT.

This sequence joins TRBV6-2 or TRBV6-3 and TRBJ1-5; the match to TRBD1 covers 7 bases. With 2 bases clipped from V and 2 bases from J, the junction kept 9 bases outside the gene matches. The CDR3 runs to 17 residues. Germline V gives CDR1 MNHEY, CDR2 SVGEGT. The CDR3 region is CASSYPEGARGNQPQHF. DNA of the CDR3: TGTGCCAGCAGTTACCCCGAGGGGGCGCGGGGCAATCAGCCCCAGCATTTT.

The sample holds a few counts of this clonotype. The CDR3 is CASSTPRQGEYGYTF. As DNA, the CDR3 is TGTGCCAGTAGTACCCCCCGACAGGGGGAATATGGCTACACCTTC. V gene TRBV19 combines with J gene TRBJ1-2; TRBD1 aligns across 9 bases. The V segment lost 4 bases and the J segment 5 bases; nucleotides outside the gene matches: 8. The germline gives CDR1 LNHDA, CDR2 SQIVND (reference sequence). This CDR3 spans 15 amino acids. The variable domain in full, completed from reference TRBV19 and TRBJ1-2, reads DGGITQSPKYLFRKEGQNVTLSCEQNLNHDAMYWYRQDPGQGLRLIYYSQIVNDFQKGDIAEGYSVSREKKESFPLTVTSAQKNPTAFYLCASSTPRQGEYGYTFGSGTRLTVV.

This clonotype was picked up a small number of times. The chain carries TRBV20-1 and TRBJ2-3, with 9 nucleotides matching TRBD2. This CDR3 has 17 amino acids. Germline CDR1 reads DFQATT; CDR2 reads SNEGSKA (reference sequence). V was pared by 0 bases and J by 3 bases, with 10 bases of the junction left unmatched. The CDR3: CSAREGLAGFGTDTQYF. Here the CDR3 DNA reads TGCAGTGCTAGAGAAGGGCTAGCGGGATTTGGGACAGATACGCAGTATTTT.

This chain joins TRBV11-2 and TRBJ2-7; D could derive from TRBD1 or TRBD2 (5 bases each). V gave up 3 bases and J gave up 0 bases, with 12 bases separating them. There are 15 residues in the CDR3. CDR1 SGHAT and CDR2 FQNNGV come from the germline V gene. This CDR3 is CASSFTRGSSYEQYF. As DNA, the CDR3 is TGTGCCAGCAGCTTTACGAGGGGAAGCTCCTACGAGCAGTACTTC. The complete variable domain, with remaining parts taken from reference TRBV11-2 and TRBJ2-7, reads EAGVAQSPRYKIIEKRQSVAFWCNPISGHATLYWYQQILGQGPKLLIQFQNNGVVDDSQLPKDRFSAERLKGVDSTLKIQPAKLEDSAVYLCASSFTRGSSYEQYFGPGTRLTVT.

This clonotype was detected a few times. The chain uses TRBV6-1 and TRBJ2-3; either TRBD1 or TRBD2 may fit D (6 bases each). The germline CDR1 and CDR2 sequences are MNHNS and SASEGT. Trimming removed 6 bases from V and 7 bases from J, with 17 bases in between. The CDR3 spans 14 residues. The CDR3 loop reads CASRRGTGANTQYF. CDR3 sequence (DNA): TGTGCCAGCAGGAGGGGGACTGGGGCTAATACGCAGTATTTT.

The CDR3 here is CASSFGTGRGFYGYTF. The CDR3 DNA reads TGTGCCAGCAGCTTTGGGACAGGGAGGGGATTCTATGGCTACACCTTC. The chain links TRBV7-9 to TRBJ1-2; 9 bases line up with TRBD1. This CDR3 spans 16 amino acids. Germline V gene lookup returns CDR1 SEHNR and CDR2 FQNEAQ (reference sequence). The V segment lost 3 bases and the J segment 4 bases; nucleotides outside the gene matches: 9.

The sample holds many counts of this clonotype. The chain combines TRBV6-1 with TRBJ1-1, with unresolved D. V shed 6 bases and J shed 4 bases, with 15 bases lying between them. The CDR3 sequence is 14 residues long. Germline V CDR1 and CDR2: MNHNS, SASEGT. The CDR3 region has the DNA TGTGCCAGCAGCGGGTGGGGTGAGAGCACTGAAGCTTTCTTT. Amino acid sequence: CASSGWGESTEAFF.

V usage is TRBV12-3 or TRBV12-4 and J usage is TRBJ1-1; no clear D gene. Trimming stripped 7 bases from V and 7 bases from J, with 10 bases between. The CDR3 has 11 residues. CDR3 region: CASINPREAFF. CDR3 sequence (DNA): TGTGCCAGCATTAATCCCCGTGAAGCTTTCTTT.

This clonotype has ten or more counts. The chain is built from TRBV28 and TRBJ2-1, with TRBD1 matching 7 bases. This CDR3 is 11 amino acids long. Germline lookup yields CDR1 MDHEN and CDR2 SYDVKM. With V trimmed by 7 bases and J by 7 bases, 1 base remained unmatched. The DNA of the CDR3 is TGTGCCAGCACCAGGGGGAATGAGCAGTTCTTC. It is translated as CASTRGNEQFF.

This clonotype was found many times. This chain uses TRBV3-1 with TRBJ2-2; a possible D gene is TRBD2 (5 bases). The V gene lost 2 bases and the J gene lost 0 bases, with 10 bases spanning the gap. Germline V gene data show CDR1 as LGHDT and CDR2 as YNNKEL (reference sequence). The CDR3 runs 16 residues. The chain's CDR3 is CASSQPGSTNTGELFF. The DNA of the CDR3 is TGTGCCAGCAGCCAACCTGGGAGTACGAACACCGGGGAGCTGTTTTTT.

This clonotype was counted a few times. The chain combines TRBV6-2 or TRBV6-3 with TRBJ2-7; 8 bases are a match to TRBD1. V shed 2 bases, J shed 2 bases, and the junction held 8 bases outside the gene matches. This CDR3 contains 16 residues. CDR1 and CDR2 (germline): MNHEY, SVGEGT. CDR3 bases: TGTGCCAGCAGTTACAACGAGCAGGGGGCTCCCTACGAGCAGTACGTC. Translating gives CASSYNEQGAPYEQYV.

Comments on this clonotype: A junction boundary mismatches the germline segment, possibly from a read error. V usage is TRBV4-1 and J usage is TRBJ1-2; no reliable D call. This CDR3 comprises 13 residues. Germline CDR1 reads MGHRA; CDR2 reads YSYEKL. The CDR3 DNA reads TGCGCCAGCAGCCAGACCCAAAGGGAGAAGATATTCTTC. Its protein product is CASSQTQREKIFF.

This clonotype appeared many times. The chain's CDR3 is CASSLLDRGQGIYEQYV. CDR3 nucleotide sequence: TGTGCCAGCAGCTTATTGGACCGAGGACAGGGGATTTACGAGCAGTACGTC. The chain joins TRBV11-2 to TRBJ2-7, with 9 bases fitting TRBD1. The length of the CDR3 is 17 residues. The germline V gene encodes CDR1 SGHAT and CDR2 FQNNGV. V lost 2 bases to trimming and J lost 4 bases; unmatched junction nucleotides: 12.

This clonotype was counted ten times or more. This rearrangement joins TRBV11-2 to TRBJ2-1; D call uncertain. The CDR3 runs to 18 residues. V lost 1 base, J lost 6 bases, and 22 bases lay in between. CDR1 and CDR2 (germline): SGHAT, FQNNGV. For the CDR3, the DNA is TGTGCCAGCAGCTTAGTGTTGTCCCCCCTAGGGCTCAGCAATGAGCAGTTCTTC. It is translated as CASSLVLSPLGLSNEQFF.

This clonotype has just a few counts. The chain has TRBV6-4 and TRBJ2-2; D not certain. Germline CDR1 and CDR2: MRHNA and SNTAGT. The CDR3 loop spans 14 amino acids. V was pared by 4 bases and J by 5 bases, with 11 bases between. DNA of the CDR3: TGTGCCAGCAGTGGTTCGGCGGAGACCGGGGAGCTGTTTTTT. This gives the protein CASSGSAETGELFF.

This clonotype occurred many times. The rearrangement joins TRBV7-2 to TRBJ2-2; TRBD2 agrees at 12 bases. This CDR3 has 17 amino acids. The V segment lost 4 bases and the J segment 2 bases; nucleotides outside the gene matches: 5. The germline V gene has CDR1 SGHTA and CDR2 FQGNSA. Here the CDR3 reads CASSSRTSGVNTGELFF. The DNA of the CDR3 is TGTGCCAGCAGCTCAAGGACTAGCGGGGTTAACACCGGGGAGCTGTTTTTT.

This clonotype came up many times. This chain links TRBV6-5 with TRBJ2-1; 9 positions agree with TRBD2. With V trimmed by 0 bases and J by 3 bases, 6 bases remained unmatched. Germline CDR1 reads MNHEY; CDR2 reads SVGAGI. CDR3 length: 17 residues. In nucleotides, the CDR3 is TGTGCCAGCAGTTACTCGGGTGCGGGGGGGATCTACAATGAGCAGTTCTTC. This translates into CASSYSGAGGIYNEQFF.

V and J are TRBV20-1 and TRBJ2-3, with D unclear. Germline V gene sequence: CDR1 DFQATT, CDR2 SNEGSKA (reference sequence). V was cut by 4 bases and J by 3 bases, with 14 bases left in between. This CDR3 spans 14 amino acids. CDR3: CSANRPDGTDTQYF. CDR3 sequence (DNA): TGCAGTGCTAATAGGCCAGACGGGACAGATACGCAGTATTTT.

At least ten counts were recorded for this clonotype. This chain links TRBV20-1 with TRBJ2-7, with TRBD2 identical over 7 bases. V trimming: 0 bases; J trimming: 1 base; junction bases outside the gene matches: 9. Germline V gene sequence: CDR1 DFQATT, CDR2 SNEGSKA (reference sequence). This CDR3 contains 16 residues. The CDR3 DNA sequence: TGCAGTGCTAGAGATCCTAGCGGAGCTAGGTCCTACGAGCAGTACTTC. Translated: CSARDPSGARSYEQYF.

This clonotype was observed many times. The V call is TRBV3-1, the J call TRBJ2-2; possible D gene TRBD1, 6 bases. Per the germline V gene, CDR1 is LGHDT and CDR2 is YNNKEL (reference sequence). This CDR3 comprises 14 residues. The ends were cut back, 4 bases at V and 4 bases at J, with 10 bases in the middle. The chain's CDR3 is CASSPQGTTGELFF. CDR3 nucleotide sequence: TGTGCCAGCAGCCCCCAGGGGACCACCGGGGAGCTGTTTTTT.

This clonotype was seen a handful of times. The V gene is TRBV28, the J gene TRBJ2-3, with TRBD2 as a possible D gene (7 bases). Germline-derived CDR1 and CDR2 are MDHEN and SYDVKM. V was clipped by 6 bases and J by 4 bases, with 17 bases between them. The CDR3 spans 15 residues. The chain's CDR3 is CASRMEQGGADTQYF. CDR3 nucleotides: TGTGCCAGCAGAATGGAACAGGGAGGGGCAGATACGCAGTATTTT.